One sample yielded the 8 T cell receptor beta chains listed below, sequenced in a study of OX40 agonist ivuxolimab in advanced cancers. Profiling relied on immunoSEQ multiplex PCR, and the TCRdb table lists in-frame clones only, not all of them. The sample has about 58,000 clones, less than 90% seen once. The sample consisted of CD4+ or CD8+ T cells sorted from blood, taken in a trial of the OX40 agonist ivuxolimab. The receptors were sampled from an adult with an advanced solid tumor such as melanoma, head and neck, liver or kidney cancer.

The chain joins TRBV13 to TRBJ2-1; tentatively, D is TRBD1 or TRBD2 (5 bases each). This CDR3 region has 15 residues. Trimming removed 5 bases at V and 6 bases at J, with 17 bases between. Germline CDR1 and CDR2: PRHDT and FYEKMQ (reference sequence). The CDR3 sequence: CASSRDRSGGNEQFF. CDR3 DNA: TGTGCCAGCAGCAGGGACCGCTCTGGGGGCAATGAGCAGTTCTTC.

The rearrangement links TRBV4-1 to TRBJ1-3, with D uncertain. Trimming shortened V by 4 bases and J by 0 bases, and 16 bases separated the two germline ends. Germline loops: CDR1 MGHRA, CDR2 YSYEKL. The CDR3 spans 17 residues. The chain's CDR3 is CASSPQERAPSGNTIYF. DNA of the CDR3: TGCGCCAGCAGCCCTCAGGAAAGGGCCCCCTCTGGAAACACCATATATTTT.

The gene calls are TRBV7-9 and TRBJ2-3; D gene uncertain. Trimming removed 0 bases at V and 9 bases at J, with 19 bases between. Germline CDR1 and CDR2: SEHNR and FQNEAQ (reference sequence). The CDR3 runs to 16 residues. The DNA for the CDR3 is TGTGCCAGCAGCTTAGCGCTTCAGGTGTCGTTTTTGACGCAGTATTTT. Protein: CASSLALQVSFLTQYF.

V usage is TRBV5-1 and J usage is TRBJ1-5; 9 positions match TRBD1. The germline V gene has CDR1 SGHRS and CDR2 YFSETQ. This CDR3 spans 16 amino acids. V shed 0 bases and J 1 base; nucleotides not matched to a gene: 2. The CDR3 DNA reads as TGCGCCAGCAGCTTGGGGGGACAGGGCAGCAATCAGCCCCAGCATTTT. Translation: CASSLGGQGSNQPQHF.

The CDR3 DNA follows: TGTGCCACCAGGGAAGCAAACTATGGCTACACCTTC. This gives the protein CATREANYGYTF. The chain recombines TRBV19 with TRBJ1-2; possible D gene TRBD1, 5 bases. The V end lost 10 bases, the J end lost 2 bases, and 11 bases lay between the germline ends. Germline CDR1 reads LNHDA; CDR2 reads SQIVND (reference sequence). CDR3 size: 12 residues.

The V and J genes are TRBV6-1 and TRBJ2-1, with D unclear. V was clipped by 7 bases and J by 0 bases, with 13 bases between them. The germline CDR1 and CDR2 sequences are MNHNS and SASEGT. The CDR3 consists of 15 residues. The chain's CDR3 is CASTPWTSSYNEQFF. The CDR3 coding sequence is TGTGCCAGCACCCCCTGGACCAGCTCCTACAATGAGCAGTTCTTC.

The CDR3 DNA reads as TGTGCCAGCAGCACCGACAGGGCTGGGGCCAACGTCCTGACTTTC. Translated, it gives CASSTDRAGANVLTF. This chain uses TRBV14 with TRBJ2-6; 7 bases map to TRBD1. The CDR3 has 15 residues. Germline values: CDR1 SGHDN, CDR2 FVKESK. The J segment lost 2 bases and the V segment lost 5 bases, leaving 3 bases of the junction unmatched.

The V call is TRBV19, the J call TRBJ2-4, with a possible D match to TRBD1 (6 bases). The V end was cut by 7 bases, the J end by 0 bases, with 7 bases between. This CDR3 is 13 amino acids long. Germline V CDR1 and CDR2: LNHDA, SQIVND (reference sequence). The CDR3 DNA reads TGTGCCAGTAAAGGGGGAGCCAAAAACATTCAGTACTTC. Residues: CASKGGAKNIQYF.